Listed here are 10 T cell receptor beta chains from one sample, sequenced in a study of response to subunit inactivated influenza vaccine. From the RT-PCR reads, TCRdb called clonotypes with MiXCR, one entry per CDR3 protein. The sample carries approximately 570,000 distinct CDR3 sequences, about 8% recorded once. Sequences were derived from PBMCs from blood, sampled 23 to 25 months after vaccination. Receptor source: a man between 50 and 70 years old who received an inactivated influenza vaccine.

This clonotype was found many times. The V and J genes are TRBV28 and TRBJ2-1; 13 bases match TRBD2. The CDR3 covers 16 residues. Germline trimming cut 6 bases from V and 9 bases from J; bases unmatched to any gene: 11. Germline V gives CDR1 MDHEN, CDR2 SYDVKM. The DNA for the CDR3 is TGTGCCAGCAGCCCCATACTAGCGGGGGGGCCCCCTGAGCAGTTCTTC. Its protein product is CASSPILAGGPPEQFF. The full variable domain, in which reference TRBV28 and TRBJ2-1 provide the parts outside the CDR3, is DVKVTQSSRYLVKRTGEKVFLECVQDMDHENMFWYRQDPGLGLRLIYFSYDVKMKEKGDIPEGYSVSREKKERFSLILESASTNQTSMYLCASSPILAGGPPEQFFGPGTRLTVL.

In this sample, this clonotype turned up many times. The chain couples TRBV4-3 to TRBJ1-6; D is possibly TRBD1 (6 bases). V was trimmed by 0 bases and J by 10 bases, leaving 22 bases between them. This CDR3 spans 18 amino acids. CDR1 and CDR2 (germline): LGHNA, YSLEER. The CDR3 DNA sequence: TGCGCCAGCAGCCAAGAACTAACAGGGACCTATGCCGGGTCACCCCTCCACTTT. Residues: CASSQELTGTYAGSPLHF.

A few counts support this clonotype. CDR3 sequence reads: CSARDFDRGGEKLFF. The CDR3 DNA sequence: TGCAGTGCTAGAGACTTTGACAGGGGAGGCGAAAAACTGTTTTTT. V usage is TRBV20-1 and J usage is TRBJ1-4, with TRBD1 matching over 8 bases. Per the germline V gene, CDR1 is DFQATT and CDR2 is SNEGSKA (reference sequence). J was trimmed by 8 bases and V by 0 bases; bases with no gene match: 8. The CDR3 extends over 15 amino acids.

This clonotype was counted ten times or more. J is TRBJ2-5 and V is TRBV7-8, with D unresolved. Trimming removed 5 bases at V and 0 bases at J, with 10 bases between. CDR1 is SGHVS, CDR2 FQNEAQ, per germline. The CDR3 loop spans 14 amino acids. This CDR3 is CASSAIIYQETQYF. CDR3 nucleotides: TGTGCCAGCAGCGCAATCATATACCAAGAGACCCAGTACTTC.

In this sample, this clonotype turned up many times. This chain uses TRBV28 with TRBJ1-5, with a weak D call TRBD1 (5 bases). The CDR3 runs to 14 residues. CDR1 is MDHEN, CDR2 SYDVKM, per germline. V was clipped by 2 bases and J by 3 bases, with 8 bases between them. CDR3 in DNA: TGTGCCAGCAGTTTAGACAGCTACAATCAGCCCCAGCATTTT. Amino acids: CASSLDSYNQPQHF.

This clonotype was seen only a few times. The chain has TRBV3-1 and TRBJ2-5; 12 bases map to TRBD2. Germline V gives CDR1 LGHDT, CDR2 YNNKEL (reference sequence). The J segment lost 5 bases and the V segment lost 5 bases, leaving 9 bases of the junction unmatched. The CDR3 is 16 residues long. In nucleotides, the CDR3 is TGTGCCAGCAGCTCAACTGACGGGACTAGCGGGGAGACCCAGTACTTC. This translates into CASSSTDGTSGETQYF.

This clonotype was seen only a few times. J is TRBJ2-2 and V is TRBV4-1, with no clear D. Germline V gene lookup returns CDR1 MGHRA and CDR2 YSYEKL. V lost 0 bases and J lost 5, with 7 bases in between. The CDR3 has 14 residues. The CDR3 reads CASSQDGYTGELFF. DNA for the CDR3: TGCGCCAGCAGCCAAGATGGGTATACCGGGGAGCTGTTTTTT.

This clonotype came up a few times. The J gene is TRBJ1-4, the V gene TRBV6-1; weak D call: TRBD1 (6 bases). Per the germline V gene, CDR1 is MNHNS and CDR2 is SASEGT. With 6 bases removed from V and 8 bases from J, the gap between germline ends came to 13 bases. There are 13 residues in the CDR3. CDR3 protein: CASRLLGTEKLFF. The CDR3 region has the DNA TGTGCCAGCAGACTTCTTGGGACAGAAAAACTGTTTTTT.

Here the CDR3 DNA reads TGCAGTGCTAGCGCGGGAGCGGGAGGTAACACCGGGGAGCTGTTTTTT. The encoded protein is CSASAGAGGNTGELFF. The genes are TRBV20-1 and TRBJ2-2, with 9 bases lining up with TRBD2. Losses at the gene ends were 3 bases for V and 2 bases for J; bases not matched to a gene: 7. Germline CDR1 reads DFQATT; CDR2 reads SNEGSKA (reference sequence). The CDR3 spans 16 residues.

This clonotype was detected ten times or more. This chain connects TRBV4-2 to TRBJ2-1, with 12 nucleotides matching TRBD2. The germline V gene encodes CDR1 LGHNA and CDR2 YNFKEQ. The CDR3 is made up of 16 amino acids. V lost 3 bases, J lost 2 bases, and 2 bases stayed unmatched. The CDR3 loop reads CASSHRLAGAYNEQFF. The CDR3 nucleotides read TGTGCCAGCAGCCATAGACTAGCGGGAGCCTACAATGAGCAGTTCTTC.